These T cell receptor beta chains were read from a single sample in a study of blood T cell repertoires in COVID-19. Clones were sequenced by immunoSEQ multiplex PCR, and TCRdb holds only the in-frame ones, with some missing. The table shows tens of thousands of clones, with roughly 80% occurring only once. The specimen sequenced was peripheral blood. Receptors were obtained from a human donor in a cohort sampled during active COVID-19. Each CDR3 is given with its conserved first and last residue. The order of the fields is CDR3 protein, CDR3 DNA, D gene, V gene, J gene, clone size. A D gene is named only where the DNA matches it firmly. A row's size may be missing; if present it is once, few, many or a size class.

CASSPDTEAFF	TGTGCCAGCAGCCCCGACACTGAAGCTTTCTTT	.	TRBV5-5	TRBJ1-1	once
CASSEINRESGYTF	TGTGCCAGTAGTGAGATTAACAGGGAGTCTGGCTACACCTTC	.	TRBV19	TRBJ1-2	.
CASSRGLGYEQYF	TGTGCCAGCAGCAGGGGATTGGGCTACGAGCAGTACTTC	.	TRBV3-1/TRBV3-2	TRBJ2-7	.
CASSYTGYEQYF	TGTGCCAGCAGTTACACAGGGTACGAGCAGTACTTC	.	TRBV6-6	TRBJ2-7	few
CASSEGLAGPGYEQYF	TGTGCCAGCAGTGAGGGACTAGCGGGCCCGGGGTACGAGCAGTACTTC	TRBD2	TRBV2	TRBJ2-7	.
CASSQAAGGNTIYF	TGTGCCAGCAGCCAAGCGGCAGGGGGAAACACCATATATTTT	.	TRBV3-1/TRBV3-2	TRBJ1-3	.
CASKDRDRGNTIYF	TGTGCCAGCAAGGACCGGGACAGAGGAAACACCATATATTTT	TRBD1	TRBV6-6	TRBJ1-3	.
CASSYSIFGTGVEQYF	TGTGCCAGCAGTTACTCGATCTTCGGGACAGGGGTCGAGCAGTACTTC	TRBD1	TRBV6-5	TRBJ2-7	.
CASSLWTGGSRQPQHF	TGTGCCAGCAGTTTGTGGACAGGGGGCTCAAGGCAGCCCCAGCATTTT	TRBD1	TRBV28	TRBJ1-5	.
CASSVEAGGDIYEQYF	TGTGCCAGCAGCGTCGAAGCGGGAGGCGATATCTACGAGCAGTACTTC	TRBD2	TRBV9	TRBJ2-7	.
CASSGQGHHSPLHF	TGTGCCAGTAGTGGACAGGGCCACCATTCACCCCTCCACTTT	TRBD1	TRBV19	TRBJ1-6	.
CASSKNTGNEQYF	TGTGCCAGCAGCAAGAACACAGGGAACGAGCAGTACTTC	.	TRBV11-3	TRBJ2-7	.
CASSLGSSGNTIYF	TGTGCCAGCAGCTTAGGTAGCTCTGGAAACACCATATATTTT	.	TRBV11-2	TRBJ1-3	.
CASSPPGSGQPQHF	TGTGCCAGCAGTCCGCCGGGGAGCGGTCAGCCCCAGCATTTT	.	TRBV28	TRBJ1-5	.
CASSRRDIIYEQYF	TGTGCCAGCAGTCGCCGGGACATTATATACGAGCAGTACTTC	.	TRBV6-5	TRBJ2-7	.
CASSYSPDREQYF	TGTGCCAGCAGTTACTCCCCCGATCGGGAGCAGTACTTC	.	TRBV6-6	TRBJ2-7	.
CASSPLDSANTGELFF	TGTGCCAGCTCACCTTTAGACAGCGCGAACACCGGGGAGCTGTTTTTT	.	TRBV18	TRBJ2-2	.